This note documents a single T cell receptor (beta chain) sequence. This sample was included in a study of sequential checkpoint blockade in melanoma. As to treatment: randomized to nivolumab then ipilimumab (arm A) or the reverse (arm B). Germline CDR1 and CDR2: SQVTM and ANQGSEA. The trim removed 5 bases at V and 4 bases at J, leaving 15 bases unmatched. The CDR3 sequence is 16 residues long. TCRdb's table, derived via immunoSEQ multiplex PCR, lists solely in-frame clones and lacks some. Seen here are 30,000 to 45,000 clones, 70% to 90% observed once, and the top ten hold 9.5% to 15%. The chain is built from TRBV29-1 and TRBJ1-2; 8 bases are a match to TRBD1. The sequencing used CD8+ T cells sorted from blood (inferred from file names), collected from a patient given nivolumab and ipilimumab in sequence. The source is a human donor with melanoma. The CDR3 DNA reads TGCAGCGTTTATGTGAATGGACAGGGCCAGATCTATGGCTACACCTTC. This translates into CSVYVNGQGQIYGYTF.